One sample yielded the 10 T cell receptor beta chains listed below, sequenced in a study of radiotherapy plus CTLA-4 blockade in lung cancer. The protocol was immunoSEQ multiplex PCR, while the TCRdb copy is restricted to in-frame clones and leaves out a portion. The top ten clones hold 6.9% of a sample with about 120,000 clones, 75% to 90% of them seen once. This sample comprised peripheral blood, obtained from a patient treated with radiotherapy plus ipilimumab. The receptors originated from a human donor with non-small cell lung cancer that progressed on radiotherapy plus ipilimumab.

The CDR3 nucleotides read TGTGCCAGCAGCCCCGGAGCGAATGAGCAGTTCTTC. Amino acid sequence: CASSPGANEQFF. V is TRBV6-5 and J is TRBJ2-1; D gene uncertain. The CDR3 is made up of 12 amino acids. CDR1 is MNHEY and CDR2 is SVGAGI in the germline V gene. Trimming took off 6 bases at V and 7 bases at J, with 10 bases between the two ends.

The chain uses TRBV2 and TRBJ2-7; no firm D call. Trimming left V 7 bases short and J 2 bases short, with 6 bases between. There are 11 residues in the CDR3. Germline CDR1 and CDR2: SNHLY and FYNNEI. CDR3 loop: CASNRAYEQYF. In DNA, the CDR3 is TGTGCCAGCAACCGTGCCTACGAGCAGTACTTC.

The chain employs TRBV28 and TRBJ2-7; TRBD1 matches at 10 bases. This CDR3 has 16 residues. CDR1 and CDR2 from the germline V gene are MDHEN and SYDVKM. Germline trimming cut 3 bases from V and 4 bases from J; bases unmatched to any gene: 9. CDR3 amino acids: CASSFVNPGQGYEQYF. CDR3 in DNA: TGTGCCAGCAGTTTTGTAAACCCGGGACAGGGGTACGAGCAGTACTTC.

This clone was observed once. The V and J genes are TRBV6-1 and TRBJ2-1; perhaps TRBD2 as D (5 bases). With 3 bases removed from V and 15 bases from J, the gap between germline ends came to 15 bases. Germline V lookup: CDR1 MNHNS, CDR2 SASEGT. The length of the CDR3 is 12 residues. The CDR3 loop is CASSERLPRPFF. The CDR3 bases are TGTGCCAGCAGTGAGCGACTACCGAGGCCGTTCTTC.

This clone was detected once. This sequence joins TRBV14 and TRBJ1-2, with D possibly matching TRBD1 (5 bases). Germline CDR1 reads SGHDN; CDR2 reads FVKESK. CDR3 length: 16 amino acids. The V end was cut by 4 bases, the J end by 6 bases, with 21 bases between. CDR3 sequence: CASSLITTRVDDGYTF. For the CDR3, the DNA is TGTGCCAGCAGCCTAATCACTACCAGGGTAGACGATGGCTACACCTTC.

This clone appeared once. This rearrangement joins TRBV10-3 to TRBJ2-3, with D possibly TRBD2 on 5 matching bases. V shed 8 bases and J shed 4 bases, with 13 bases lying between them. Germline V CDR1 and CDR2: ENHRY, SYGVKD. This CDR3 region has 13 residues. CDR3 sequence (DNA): TGTGCCATCCGACTACCCGGAGCAGATACGCAGTATTTT. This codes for CAIRLPGADTQYF.

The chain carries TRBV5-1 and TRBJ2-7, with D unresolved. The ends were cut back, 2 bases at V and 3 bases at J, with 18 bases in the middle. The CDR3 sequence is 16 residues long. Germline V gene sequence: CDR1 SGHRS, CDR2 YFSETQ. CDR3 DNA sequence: TGCGCCAGCAGCTTAGGAAACAGCCTAAAGATCTACGAGCAGTACTTC. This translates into CASSLGNSLKIYEQYF.

The CDR3 region is CASSERTGVGGYNEQFF. CDR3 DNA: TGTGCCAGCAGTGAAAGGACAGGGGTGGGTGGGTACAATGAGCAGTTCTTC. The chain links TRBV2 to TRBJ2-1; TRBD1 agrees at 9 bases. CDR1 SNHLY and CDR2 FYNNEI come from the germline V gene. After removal of 2 bases from V and 4 bases from J, the junction contained 9 bases not matched to a gene. This CDR3 has 17 residues.

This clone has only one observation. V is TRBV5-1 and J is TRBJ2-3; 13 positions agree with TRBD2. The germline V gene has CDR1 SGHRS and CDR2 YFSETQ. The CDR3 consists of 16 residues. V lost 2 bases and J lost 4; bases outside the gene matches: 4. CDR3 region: CASSFRTSGRSDTQYF. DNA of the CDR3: TGCGCCAGCAGCTTCCGGACTAGCGGGAGATCAGATACGCAGTATTTT.

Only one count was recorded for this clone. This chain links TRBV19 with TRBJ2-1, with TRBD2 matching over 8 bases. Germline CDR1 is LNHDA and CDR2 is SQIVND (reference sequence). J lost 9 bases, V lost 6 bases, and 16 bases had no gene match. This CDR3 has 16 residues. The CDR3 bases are TGTGCCAGTAGGGAACTAGCGGCTCTGAGCCGGGGTGAGCAGTTCTTC. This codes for CASRELAALSRGEQFF.